Presented here are 8 T cell receptor beta chains from one specimen sequenced in a study of control samples from healthy donors and cancer patients. Libraries were prepared by immunoSEQ multiplex PCR; TCRdb keeps only in-frame clonotypes and omits some of them. The profile shows 190,000 or so clones, 90% to 95% of them singletons. Sample: blood. Source of these receptors: a man younger than 30 in good health.

The chain carries TRBV5-8 and TRBJ1-1, with D possibly TRBD1 on 6 matching bases. The CDR3 spans 14 residues. Trimming took off 2 bases at V and 0 bases at J, with 8 bases between the two ends. From germline, CDR1 is SGHTS and CDR2 YDEGEE. CDR3 sequence reads: CASSFWTVNTEAFF. The DNA for the CDR3 is TGTGCCAGCAGCTTCTGGACAGTGAACACTGAAGCTTTCTTT.

The chain couples TRBV6-5 to TRBJ1-4; the D is unclear. Trimming removed 5 bases at V and 6 bases at J, with 13 bases between. The CDR3 runs to 14 residues. Germline-derived CDR1 and CDR2 are MNHEY and SVGAGI. The CDR3 nucleotides are TGTGCCAGCAGTCCAATTTGGCCCCATGAAAAACTGTTTTTT. This encodes CASSPIWPHEKLFF.

This chain joins TRBV24-1 and TRBJ2-1, with 9 nucleotides matching TRBD2. The CDR3 is made up of 16 amino acids. V lost 2 bases, J lost 6 bases, and 7 bases stayed unmatched. CDR1 and CDR2 from the germline V gene are KGHDR and SFDVKD. The CDR3 sequence is CATSDSHQRGVNEQFF. The CDR3 DNA reads TGTGCCACCAGTGATTCCCATCAGCGGGGGGTCAATGAGCAGTTCTTC.

The V and J genes are TRBV3-1 (or the pseudogene TRBV3-2) and TRBJ2-6; no firm D call. The germline CDR1 and CDR2 sequences are LGHDT and YNNKEL (reference sequence). Trimming left V 3 bases short and J 0 bases short, with 9 bases between. The CDR3 runs 16 residues. For the CDR3, the DNA is TGTGCCAGCAGCCAGGCCTACCACTCTGGGGCCAACGTCCTGACTTTC. Encoded protein: CASSQAYHSGANVLTF.

This rearrangement joins TRBV9 to TRBJ2-6, with D possibly matching TRBD1 (6 bases). CDR3 length: 18 amino acids. V lost 3 bases, J lost 4 bases, and 20 bases lay in between. In germline, CDR1 is SGDLS, CDR2 YYNGEE. CDR3: CASSAYLDSTSGANVLTF. CDR3 bases: TGTGCCAGCAGCGCATACTTGGACAGCACTTCAGGGGCCAACGTCCTGACTTTC.

The chain joins TRBV28 to TRBJ1-2; TRBD1 might be the D (5 bases). Trimming removed 7 bases at V and 3 bases at J, with 12 bases between. The CDR3 contains 13 residues. In germline, CDR1 is MDHEN, CDR2 SYDVKM. CDR3 DNA sequence: TGTGCCAGCAATCTTCAGGGTTACTATGGCTACACCTTC. This encodes CASNLQGYYGYTF.

This CDR3 is CASSSRTGGTDTQYF. The CDR3 nucleotides read TGCGCCAGCAGCTCCCGGACAGGGGGCACAGATACGCAGTATTTT. The rearrangement joins TRBV5-1 to TRBJ2-3; 9 bases agree with TRBD1. The J segment lost 1 base and the V segment lost 3 bases, leaving 3 bases of the junction unmatched. Germline values: CDR1 SGHRS, CDR2 YFSETQ. This CDR3 region has 15 residues.

V and J are TRBV19 and TRBJ2-3, with 8 bases fitting TRBD2. Trimming removed 10 bases from V and 3 bases from J; junction bases left unmatched: 12. In germline, CDR1 is LNHDA, CDR2 SQIVND (reference sequence). The CDR3 is 15 amino acids. The CDR3 region has the DNA TGTGCCACACATAGCACCGGGGGGGGAACAGATACGCAGTATTTT. Amino acids: CATHSTGGGTDTQYF.